This T cell receptor beta chain was sequenced during a study of cytomegalovirus exposure and HLA in healthy donors. Primers: 60 Vbeta forward and 13 Jbeta reverse. Here immunoSEQ multiplex PCR was the method, and the copy in TCRdb shows in-frame clones only, minus some. Counted here are 150,000 to 250,000 clones, approximately 85% occurring once; the ten biggest clones make up 6.5%. The CDR3 has 17 amino acids. The ends were cut back, 0 bases at V and 3 bases at J, with 12 bases in the middle. Germline V CDR1 and CDR2: MDHEN, SYDVKM. The sequence was collected from a woman in her forties or fifties in good health and CMV-seropositive. The chain recombines TRBV28 with TRBJ1-6; tentatively, D is TRBD1 (6 bases). Sequencing was done on a sample of PBMCs. In DNA form, the CDR3 reads TGTGCCAGCAGTTTATGGGGACACTCATACTATAATTCACCCCTCCACTTT. This codes for CASSLWGHSYYNSPLHF.